This T cell receptor (beta chain) was profiled in a study of cytomegalovirus exposure and HLA in healthy donors. Turning to this clone: The antigen remains unidentified.

PCR was performed using 60 Vbeta and 13 Jbeta primers. Original processing notes: Later, about 80 million unique TCR beta chains were counted in an analysis, and approximately 9.9 million of them were shared. Clones were read by immunoSEQ multiplex PCR, and TCRdb kept only the in-frame ones, dropping some. V, J and clone size reflect that table, while D and trimming were determined from the DNA. The table includes 200,000 or so clones, almost 80% detected once. Study results and limitations: A cluster of highly shared sequence variants was likely a sequencing artifact. The study flagged 150 to 200 TCR beta chains as cytomegalovirus-associated.

CDR3 size: 13 residues. Germline CDR1 SGHTA, CDR2 FQGTGA. V shed 4 bases and J shed 2 bases, with 8 bases lying between them. What was sequenced was PBMCs. V and J are TRBV7-3 and TRBJ1-1; a weak D match, TRBD1 (5 bases). This TCR derives from a man younger than 35 in good health and CMV-seronegative. In DNA form, the CDR3 reads TGTGCCAGCAGCTCGGACACTAACACTGAAGCTTTCTTT. It yields the protein CASSSDTNTEAFF. Full variable domain (remainder filled in from reference TRBV7-3 and TRBJ1-1): GAGVSQTPSNKVTEKGKYVELRCDPISGHTALYWYRQSLGQGPEFLIYFQGTGAADDSGLPNDRFFAVRPEGSVSTLKIQRTERGDSAVYLCASSSDTNTEAFFGQGTRLTVV.